This T cell receptor (beta chain) appears in the sequencing data of a study of shared clonotypes between healthy human individuals. With regard to this clone: Its antigen is still unknown.

The naive CD8 fraction comprised CD45RO-negative cells positively selected for CCR7 and excluded terminally differentiated effector memory CD45RA+ cells. CDR3 length equals 14 residues. V shed 4 bases and J shed 4 bases, with 12 bases lying between them. Per the germline V gene, CDR1 is SGHTS and CDR2 is YDEGEE. Study-wide results and limits: Rarefaction revealed incomplete sorted-subset sequencing despite large depth. With four donors compared, 4.5% to 6.5% of naive CD4 clonotypes were shared.

The data were produced by immunoSEQ multiplex PCR, yet TCRdb's version contains in-frame clones alone and is incomplete. This repertoire shows millions of clones, about 95% found once; its top ten account for roughly 1%. Material for sequencing was naive CD8+ T cells sorted from blood. This chain connects TRBV5-8 to TRBJ1-5, with D possibly matching TRBD1 (5 bases). The clonotype comes from a man between 18 and 29 years old in good health. The CDR3 bases are TGTGCCAGCAGCCCAGGGTTACGGAATCAGCCCCAGCATTTT. Its translation: CASSPGLRNQPQHF.